The 31 T cell receptor beta chains presented below share a single source sample, sequenced in a study of CD8+ T cells in alopecia areata. The sequencing template was cDNA reverse transcribed from extracted RNA. Some clones are missing from TCRdb's copy, which holds only in-frame ones; the method was immunoSEQ multiplex PCR. The data hold around 190,000 clones, with around 50% observed a single time. Specimen: CD8+ T cells sorted from blood. The receptors stem from a human donor in good health.

This clone was recorded once. The chain links TRBV2 to TRBJ2-7, with 8 bases aligning to TRBD2. This CDR3 spans 13 amino acids. Trimming cost V 9 bases and J 5 bases; bases outside gene matches: 9. Per germline, CDR1 SNHLY and CDR2 FYNNEI. For the CDR3, the DNA is TGTGCCAGTGATCGGGGGGGGAGCCACGAGCAGTACTTC. Translated: CASDRGGSHEQYF.

This clone was seen a handful of times. This chain links TRBV25-1 with TRBJ2-6; no reliable D call. Trimming took off 2 bases at V and 0 bases at J, with 5 bases between the two ends. CDR1 is MGHDK, CDR2 SYGVNS, per germline. The CDR3 has 15 residues. CDR3 nucleotide sequence: TGTGCCAGCAGTGAAGTGAGCTCTGGGGCCAACGTCCTGACTTTC. Its translation: CASSEVSSGANVLTF.

The chain combines TRBV7-9 with TRBJ2-7; TRBD1 is a possible D gene (6 bases). The V and J ends lost 4 bases and 6 bases respectively, with 13 bases between them. CDR1 SEHNR and CDR2 FQNEAQ come from the germline V gene (reference sequence). The CDR3 is 13 amino acids. The CDR3 is CASSSTGPGEQYF. CDR3 nucleotides: TGTGCCAGCAGCTCTACAGGGCCGGGCGAGCAGTACTTC.

A few counts support this clone. The rearrangement joins TRBV27 to TRBJ1-2; 9 bases fit TRBD1. The trim removed 5 bases at V and 4 bases at J, leaving 2 bases unmatched. CDR3 length: 13 amino acids. Germline CDR1 is MNHEY and CDR2 is SMNVEV (reference sequence). CDR3 nucleotide sequence: TGTGCCAGCAGTCCGACAGGGGGCTATGGCTACACCTTC. Translating gives CASSPTGGYGYTF.

The rearrangement links TRBV29-1 to TRBJ1-2; D ambiguous. The V gene's germline CDR1 is SQVTM and CDR2 ANQGSEA. V dropped 7 bases and J dropped 0 bases, with 12 bases sitting between them. The CDR3 runs 13 residues. The CDR3 is CSAIRPTNYGYTF. In DNA, the CDR3 is TGCAGCGCCATACGCCCGACTAACTATGGCTACACCTTC.

The V call is TRBV4-2, the J call TRBJ1-1, with 7 bases lining up with TRBD1. The germline CDR1 and CDR2 sequences are LGHNA and YNFKEQ. This CDR3 is 15 amino acids long. The trim removed 4 bases at V and 4 bases at J, leaving 9 bases unmatched. CDR3 nucleotides: TGTGCCAGCAGCCCAGACCCGACAGGGCGCACTGAAGCTTTCTTT. This translates into CASSPDPTGRTEAFF.

The chain employs TRBV27 and TRBJ1-1; no reliable D call. The CDR3 has 13 residues. V was pared by 2 bases and J by 2 bases, with 6 bases between. Germline V gene sequence: CDR1 MNHEY, CDR2 SMNVEV (reference sequence). CDR3 sequence: CASSLARNTEAFF. For the CDR3, the DNA is TGTGCCAGCAGTTTAGCGAGAAACACTGAAGCTTTCTTT.

DNA for the CDR3: TGCGCCAGCAGCTTGGGAGGACAGGGGAGATCCTATAATTCACCCCTCCACTTT. Translated, it gives CASSLGGQGRSYNSPLHF. The rearrangement joins TRBV5-1 to TRBJ1-6; 9 bases fit TRBD1. The J segment lost 1 base and the V segment lost 0 bases, leaving 5 bases of the junction unmatched. Looked up from germline, CDR1 is SGHRS and CDR2 is YFSETQ. The CDR3 extends over 18 amino acids.

This clone was picked up a small number of times. The chain joins TRBV4-1 to TRBJ1-2, with D tentatively TRBD1 (5 bases). Trimming removed 0 bases from V and 5 bases from J, with 16 bases in between. Germline V CDR1 and CDR2: MGHRA, YSYEKL. CDR3 size: 16 residues. CDR3 loop: CASSQDHGGSRYGYTF. Written as DNA, the CDR3 is TGCGCCAGCAGCCAAGATCACGGGGGAAGTCGGTATGGCTACACCTTC.

The V gene is TRBV19, the J gene TRBJ1-2; D might be TRBD1 (5 bases). The CDR3 runs to 13 residues. The germline CDR1 and CDR2 sequences are LNHDA and SQIVND (reference sequence). The V end lost 5 bases, the J end lost 7 bases, and 14 bases lay between the germline ends. The CDR3 nucleotides read TGTGCCAGTAGTCCCGGGGCAGAACGTGGCTACACCTTC. Protein product: CASSPGAERGYTF.

Here the CDR3 DNA reads TGTGCCAACCGGGACAGCGATTCACCCCTCCACTTT. As protein: CANRDSDSPLHF. The chain couples TRBV2 to TRBJ1-6; 7 nucleotides align to TRBD1. The junction had 5 bases not matched to a gene; V was cut back by 10 bases and J by 8 bases. The CDR3 consists of 12 residues. Germline lookup yields CDR1 SNHLY and CDR2 FYNNEI.

The chain has TRBV5-1 and TRBJ1-1; no firm D call. CDR1 and CDR2 (germline): SGHRS, YFSETQ. The CDR3 length is 13 residues. V lost 0 bases and J lost 5, with 8 bases in between. Written as DNA, the CDR3 is TGCGCCAGCAGCTTGGACCGGAGGACTGAAGCTTTCTTT. Its protein is CASSLDRRTEAFF.

There are a few counts of this clone. The rearrangement links TRBV5-6 to TRBJ2-5; D is perhaps TRBD1 or TRBD2 (5 bases each). V lost 0 bases and J 1 base, leaving 7 bases between the germline ends. Germline V gene lookup returns CDR1 SGHDT and CDR2 YYEEEE. The CDR3 runs 14 residues. CDR3 in DNA: TGTGCCAGCAGCTTGGGGGGGTTCCAAGAGACCCAGTACTTC. It translates to CASSLGGFQETQYF.

The chain carries TRBV6-5 and TRBJ2-1; 9 bases line up with TRBD2. Germline assignment: CDR1 MNHEY and CDR2 SVGAGI. V was clipped by 6 bases and J by 4 bases; unmatched bases: 4. The length of the CDR3 is 14 residues. The CDR3 protein is CASSSGGPYNEQFF. In DNA form, the CDR3 reads TGTGCCAGCAGCAGCGGGGGGCCGTACAATGAGCAGTTCTTC.

This clone was counted only a few times. The genes are TRBV10-2 and TRBJ2-1; TRBD1 or TRBD2 may be the D gene (6 bases each). CDR3 length: 11 residues. Per germline, CDR1 WSHSY and CDR2 SAAADI. The V end lost 9 bases, the J end lost 9 bases, and 12 bases lay between the germline ends. Written as DNA, the CDR3 is TGCGCCAGTAGGGGGGCCATTGAGCAGTTCTTC. It yields the protein CASRGAIEQFF.

The genes are TRBV5-6 and TRBJ1-6, with TRBD1 as a possible D gene (5 bases). Looked up from germline, CDR1 is SGHDT and CDR2 is YYEEEE. CDR3 length: 15 amino acids. Trimming left V 4 bases short and J 5 bases short, with 13 bases between. The CDR3 bases are TGTGCCAGCAGCCGATACCAGGGACATAATTCACCCCTCCACTTT. This gives the protein CASSRYQGHNSPLHF.

The chain is built from TRBV6-5 and TRBJ2-5; possibly TRBD1 for D (6 bases). V was trimmed by 1 base and J by 1 base, leaving 10 bases between them. CDR1 is MNHEY and CDR2 is SVGAGI in the germline V gene. The CDR3 runs 15 residues. The CDR3 loop is CASSYLGAVQETQYF. CDR3 DNA: TGTGCCAGCAGTTACTTGGGGGCGGTCCAAGAGACCCAGTACTTC.

The table lists this clone with a few counts. The chain joins TRBV15 to TRBJ2-2, with 8 nucleotides matching TRBD1. V lost 0 bases to trimming and J lost 6 bases; unmatched junction nucleotides: 9. Germline loops: CDR1 LNHNV, CDR2 YYDKDF (reference sequence). There are 17 residues in the CDR3. The CDR3 DNA reads as TGTGCCACCAGCAGAGACCGGACAGGGACTCGTGCCGGGGAGCTGTTTTTT. It encodes CATSRDRTGTRAGELFF.

The gene calls are TRBV27 and TRBJ2-5; possible D gene TRBD1, 5 bases. This CDR3 is 17 amino acids long. Trimming left V 0 bases short and J 5 bases short, with 19 bases between. Germline V gene lookup returns CDR1 MNHEY and CDR2 SMNVEV (reference sequence). The CDR3 loop is CASSLSPSGRDSETQYF. The DNA of the CDR3 is TGTGCCAGCAGTTTATCCCCGTCGGGCAGGGATTCCGAGACCCAGTACTTC.

This clone has only a few counts. The chain carries TRBV21-1 and TRBJ2-5; the table's D call of TRBD1 was not tested on the DNA. TRBV21-1 is a listed pseudogene. The length of the CDR3 is 13 residues. In nucleotides, the CDR3 is TGTGCCAGCAGCAAGGCCAACCAAGAGACCCAGTACTTC. Translating gives CASSKANQETQYF.

The chain is built from TRBV7-3 and TRBJ1-1; D gene ambiguous. The CDR3 is made up of 14 amino acids. Between the trimmed V and J ends, which lost 5 bases and 5 bases, there was a span of 15 bases. CDR1 SGHTA and CDR2 FQGTGA come from the germline V gene. This chain's CDR3 is CASSPKGSLTEAFF. The CDR3 region has the DNA TGTGCCAGCAGCCCAAAAGGGAGTTTGACTGAAGCTTTCTTT.

This chain connects TRBV29-1 to TRBJ1-2; 8 bases fit TRBD1. The CDR3 sequence is 12 residues long. Trimming took 7 bases from V and 4 from J; bases not matched to a gene: 5. Per germline, CDR1 SQVTM and CDR2 ANQGSEA. In DNA form, the CDR3 reads TGCAGCGCCCCAGGGGGCAGCTATGGCTACACCTTC. Encoded protein: CSAPGGSYGYTF.

The chain uses TRBV7-9 and TRBJ1-5; 7 bases line up with TRBD1. The V segment lost 5 bases and the J segment 7 bases; nucleotides outside the gene matches: 11. In germline, CDR1 is SEHNR, CDR2 FQNEAQ (reference sequence). CDR3 size: 15 residues. The CDR3 is CASSGDSGAEQPQHF. The CDR3 DNA reads TGTGCCAGCAGCGGGGACAGTGGGGCTGAGCAGCCCCAGCATTTT.

The V gene is TRBV29-1, the J gene TRBJ2-3; TRBD1 matches 8 bases. Germline CDR1 reads SQVTM; CDR2 reads ANQGSEA. The CDR3 is made up of 14 amino acids. The ends lost 2 bases at V and 1 base at J; junction bases unmatched: 2. CDR3 region: CSVEPGQGTDTQYF. DNA of the CDR3: TGCAGCGTTGAACCGGGACAGGGCACAGATACGCAGTATTTT.

The J gene is TRBJ2-7, the V gene TRBV27, with 7 bases that match TRBD2. This CDR3 region has 13 residues. V shed 7 bases and J 6 bases; nucleotides not matched to a gene: 9. CDR1 and CDR2 (germline): MNHEY, SMNVEV (reference sequence). The CDR3, as DNA: TGTGCCAGCACCGAATCAACGGGAGGCGAGCAGTACTTC. Residues: CASTESTGGEQYF.

The chain joins TRBV6-1 to TRBJ2-7, with D possibly called TRBD1 or TRBD2 (5 bases each). The CDR3 sequence is 15 residues long. CDR1 is MNHNS and CDR2 is SASEGT in the germline V gene. Deletions cut 0 bases from V and 0 bases from J, with 9 bases between. The CDR3 loop reads CASSEAAGSSYEQYF. The CDR3 DNA is TGTGCCAGCAGTGAAGCGGCAGGGAGCTCCTACGAGCAGTACTTC.

The chain uses TRBV6-5 and TRBJ1-1, with D unclear. Trimming left V 6 bases short and J 3 bases short, with 11 bases between. CDR3 length equals 13 residues. CDR1 and CDR2 (germline): MNHEY, SVGAGI. The CDR3 here is CASRFGLDTEAFF. The CDR3 nucleotides are TGTGCCAGCAGATTCGGGTTGGACACTGAAGCTTTCTTT.

The sample holds one count of this clone. This rearrangement joins TRBV4-1 to TRBJ1-2, with D tentatively TRBD1 (5 bases). Germline CDR1 and CDR2: MGHRA and YSYEKL. The CDR3 has 15 residues. Between the trimmed V and J ends, which lost 0 bases and 6 bases, there was a span of 14 bases. CDR3 region: CASSQDGGKSDGYTF. CDR3 bases: TGCGCCAGCAGCCAAGACGGGGGAAAGAGCGATGGCTACACCTTC.

V gene TRBV5-1 combines with J gene TRBJ2-3; TRBD1 might be the D (5 bases). Germline V gene lookup returns CDR1 SGHRS and CDR2 YFSETQ. This CDR3 comprises 13 residues. The V and J ends lost 0 bases and 3 bases respectively, with 5 bases between them. The CDR3 reads CASSLAGTDTQYF. The CDR3 DNA follows: TGCGCCAGCAGCTTGGCAGGGACAGATACGCAGTATTTT. The variable domain in full, completed from reference TRBV5-1 and TRBJ2-3, reads KAGVTQTPRYLIKTRGQQVTLSCSPISGHRSVSWYQQTPGQGLQFLFEYFSETQRNKGNFPGRFSGRQFSNSRSEMNVSTLELGDSALYLCASSLAGTDTQYFGPGTRLTVL.

This clone was counted only a few times. This chain links TRBV7-3 with TRBJ2-3; TRBD2 aligns across 10 bases. Germline V gene data show CDR1 as SGHTA and CDR2 as FQGTGA. The CDR3 spans 15 residues. With V trimmed by 4 bases and J by 6 bases, 7 bases remained unmatched. For the CDR3, the DNA is TGTGCCAGCAGCTCTAGCGGGAGCATAGGGGATACGCAGTATTTT. This translates into CASSSSGSIGDTQYF.

This clone came up once. The chain joins TRBV29-1 to TRBJ1-2; the D gene is possibly TRBD1 (6 bases). Trimming shortened V by 0 bases and J by 4 bases, and 15 bases separated the two germline ends. From germline, CDR1 is SQVTM and CDR2 ANQGSEA. This CDR3 comprises 15 residues. CDR3 protein: CSVEDWGGRVYGYTF. CDR3 bases: TGCAGCGTTGAAGATTGGGGGGGCAGGGTCTATGGCTACACCTTC.